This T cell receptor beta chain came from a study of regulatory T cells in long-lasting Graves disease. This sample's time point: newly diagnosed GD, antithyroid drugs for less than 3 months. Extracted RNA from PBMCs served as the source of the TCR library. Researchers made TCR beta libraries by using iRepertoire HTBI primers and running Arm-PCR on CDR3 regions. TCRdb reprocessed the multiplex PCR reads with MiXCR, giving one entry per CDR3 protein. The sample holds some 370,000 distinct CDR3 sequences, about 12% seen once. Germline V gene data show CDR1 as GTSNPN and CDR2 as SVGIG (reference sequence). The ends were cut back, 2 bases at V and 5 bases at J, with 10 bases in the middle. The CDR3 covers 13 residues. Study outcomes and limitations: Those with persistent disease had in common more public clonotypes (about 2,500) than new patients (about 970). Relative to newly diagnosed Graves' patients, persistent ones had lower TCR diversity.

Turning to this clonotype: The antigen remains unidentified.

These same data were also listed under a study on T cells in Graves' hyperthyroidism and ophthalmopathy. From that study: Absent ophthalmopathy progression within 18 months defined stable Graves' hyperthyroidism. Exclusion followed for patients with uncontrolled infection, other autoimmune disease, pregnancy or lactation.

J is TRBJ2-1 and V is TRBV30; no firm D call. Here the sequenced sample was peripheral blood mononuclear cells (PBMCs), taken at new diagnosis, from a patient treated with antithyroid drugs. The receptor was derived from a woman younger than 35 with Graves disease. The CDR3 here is CAWSQFRNNEQFF. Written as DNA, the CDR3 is TGTGCCTGGAGTCAGTTTCGGAACAATGAGCAGTTCTTC.